One and the same sample provided the 10 T cell receptor beta chains below, sequenced in a study of T cells after yellow fever vaccination. MiXCR, run by TCRdb on the 5' RACE reads, gives a single entry per CDR3 protein. The sample carries 610,000 or so distinct CDR3 sequences, approximately 13% recorded once. The sequencing used PBMCs, collected on the day of the yellow fever booster vaccination. The receptors originated from a man younger than 45 who received the YFV17D yellow fever vaccine.

This chain connects TRBV12-3 or TRBV12-4 to TRBJ2-3; D ambiguous. V was pared by 2 bases and J by 1 base, with 10 bases between. The CDR3 loop spans 15 amino acids. The CDR3 DNA reads as TGTGCCAGCAGTTTACCCCTAGAAGGCACAGATACGCAGTATTTT. As protein: CASSLPLEGTDTQYF.

This clonotype was recorded a few times. V usage is TRBV7-9 and J usage is TRBJ2-7, with 9 bases identical to TRBD1. Unmatched junction bases numbered 6, after V lost 2 bases and J lost 4 bases. CDR1 is SEHNR, CDR2 FQNEAQ, per germline (reference sequence). This CDR3 region has 15 residues. The CDR3, as DNA: TGTGCCAGCAGCTTAAGCAGGACAGGGGAATACGAGCAGTACTTC. It translates to CASSLSRTGEYEQYF.

The table lists this clonotype with a count of one. The conserved phenylalanine or tryptophan is not found at the CDR3 terminus, so this likely reflects a read error. The J gene is TRBJ2-1, the V gene TRBV12-3 or TRBV12-4, with 8 bases matching TRBD1. Unmatched junction bases numbered 10, after V lost 6 bases and J lost 6 bases. The CDR3 runs 15 residues. CDR3 coding DNA: TGTGCCAGCAGCCCCGACAGGGGACGTGGCAATGAGCAGTTCATC. This sequence encodes CASSPDRGRGNEQFI.

Many counts were recorded for this clonotype. The chain has TRBV5-4 and TRBJ2-1; the match to TRBD2 covers 10 bases. With V trimmed by 4 bases and J by 0 bases, 4 bases remained unmatched. Germline CDR1 reads SGHNT; CDR2 reads YYREEE (reference sequence). The CDR3 is 16 residues long. CDR3 in amino acids: CASSHSSGSSYNEQFF. DNA for the CDR3: TGTGCCAGCAGCCACTCTAGCGGGAGCTCCTACAATGAGCAGTTCTTC.

This clonotype was observed a few times. At one end, the junction sequence differs from germline, possibly due to a read error. V gene TRBV6-1 combines with J gene TRBJ1-3, with a tentative D call TRBD1 (6 bases). Per the germline V gene, CDR1 is MNHNS and CDR2 is SASEGT. The CDR3 is made up of 14 amino acids. CDR3 amino acids: CASSVGRGGYTIYF. Written as DNA, the CDR3 is TGTGCCAGCAGTGTGGGCAGGGGTGGATACACCATATATTTT.

This clonotype appeared a few times. V usage is TRBV9 and J usage is TRBJ1-1, with TRBD1 matching over 7 bases. CDR1 and CDR2 from the germline V gene are SGDLS and YYNGEE. The CDR3 is 17 residues long. Losses at the gene ends were 3 bases for V and 4 bases for J; bases not matched to a gene: 15. The CDR3 reads CASSEGAGYQFTTEAFF. CDR3 in DNA: TGTGCCAGCAGCGAGGGGGCGGGCTATCAGTTTACCACTGAAGCTTTCTTT.

This clonotype was seen a handful of times. J is TRBJ2-1 and V is TRBV6-5; a possible D gene is TRBD2 (5 bases). Germline CDR1 reads MNHEY; CDR2 reads SVGAGI. CDR3 size: 17 residues. Trimming removed 3 bases from V and 5 bases from J, with 20 bases in between. Here the CDR3 reads CASSYLAGKGPHNEQFF. The CDR3 region has the DNA TGTGCCAGCAGTTATTTGGCGGGCAAAGGCCCTCACAATGAGCAGTTCTTC.

Ten or more counts support this clonotype. The chain carries TRBV11-3 and TRBJ2-2, with no clear D. This CDR3 has 13 amino acids. V was shortened by 2 bases and J by 1 base, with 2 bases between the two germline ends. Germline CDR1 and CDR2: SGHNT and YENEEA. DNA for the CDR3: TGTGCCAGCAGCTTACGGAACACCGGGGAGCTGTTTTTT. This encodes CASSLRNTGELFF.

This clonotype has just one count. This chain uses TRBV6-1 with TRBJ2-2; possible D gene TRBD2, 6 bases. The length of the CDR3 is 14 residues. CDR1 is MNHNS and CDR2 is SASEGT in the germline V gene. V lost 4 bases and J lost 7, with 13 bases in between. In DNA form, the CDR3 reads TGTGCCAGCAGTGGGTCGGGAGTTCTCGGGGAGCTGTTTTTT. It is translated as CASSGSGVLGELFF.

V is TRBV27 and J is TRBJ1-4; the D gene is possibly TRBD1 (6 bases). Germline CDR1 is MNHEY and CDR2 is SMNVEV (reference sequence). Between the trimmed V and J ends, which lost 6 bases and 5 bases, there was a span of 10 bases. This CDR3 has 13 residues. CDR3 residues: CASRKGGNEKLFF. CDR3 DNA: TGTGCCAGCAGAAAGGGGGGAAATGAAAAACTGTTTTTT.